This TCR beta chain stems from a study of T cells after yellow fever vaccination. Points on this clonotype: Antigen: not known.

The CDR3 is 12 amino acids. The V and J ends lost 4 bases and 7 bases respectively, with 11 bases between them. Germline loops: CDR1 SGHNT, CDR2 YYREEE (reference sequence). 5'RACE template switching generated TCR cDNA, adding a universal primer site and UMIs. Using its own MiXCR run on the 5' RACE reads, TCRdb lists one record per CDR3 protein. The table includes about 360,000 distinct CDR3 sequences, under 7.5% detected once. The study, taken as a whole, reports: CD4 and CD8 compartments shared a small share of clonotypes. Reappearance after the booster was seen for most primary-vaccination clones, at 95% to 96% CD4 and less than 90% CD8.

This chain joins TRBV5-4 and TRBJ1-2; D not certain. The TCR comes from a man aged 30 to 45 who received the YFV17D yellow fever vaccine. Sequencing used PBMCs, obtained 5 days after the yellow fever booster vaccination. The CDR3 DNA reads TGTGCCAGCAGCCACGACATTCGTGGCTACACCTTC. Translation: CASSHDIRGYTF.